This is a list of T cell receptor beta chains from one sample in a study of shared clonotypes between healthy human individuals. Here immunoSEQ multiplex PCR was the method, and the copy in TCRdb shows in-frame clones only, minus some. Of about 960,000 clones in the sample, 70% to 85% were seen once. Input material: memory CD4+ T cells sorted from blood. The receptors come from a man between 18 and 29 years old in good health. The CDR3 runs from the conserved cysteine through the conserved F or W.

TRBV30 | CAWSGGGTEAFF
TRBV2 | CASSIAGAPGGELFF
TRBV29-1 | CSVAINGGGNTEAFF
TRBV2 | CASSARGTSGFQETQYF
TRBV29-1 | CSVEGLERTSTDTQYF
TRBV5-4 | CASSLGGGAIDTQYF
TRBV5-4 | CASSLTLLAGGIETQYF
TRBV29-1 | CSVFTGKRGGYTF
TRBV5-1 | CASSPGGQGTNSPLHF
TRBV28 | CASRQQGPNQPQHF
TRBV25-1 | CASSESDWTNNEQFF
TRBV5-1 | CASSSGGPEGETQYF
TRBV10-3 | CAIRASGGANEQFF
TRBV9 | CASSVTLDPSNEQFF
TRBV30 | CAWTGRLSTDTQYF
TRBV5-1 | CASSTGTGDPVQYF
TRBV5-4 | CASSPSGGAGNIQYF
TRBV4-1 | CASRPMERGQETQYF
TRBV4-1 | CASSQGGGSNQPQHF
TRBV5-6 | CASSLAGLGEQYF
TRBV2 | CAIQGLSYEQYF
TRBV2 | CASRGTLGLSTEAFF
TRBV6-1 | CASSHRDLGEKLFF
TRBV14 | CASSQLDYQETQYF
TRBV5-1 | CASMGESTYEQYF
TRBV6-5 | CASSLSSGGTYEQYF
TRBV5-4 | CASSFSGSRTDTQYF
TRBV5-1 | CASSLAQGAKYGYTF
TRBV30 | CAWNGPSGSAGGYTF
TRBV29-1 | CSVWTGGTDTQYF
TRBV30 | CAWSVPGRGSETQYF
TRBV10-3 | CAISARLAGEYNEQFF
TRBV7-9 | CASSRTGMNTEAFF
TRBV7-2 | CASSLVGSLNTEAFF
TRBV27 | CASSLSGLNGNTIYF
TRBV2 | CASSYTGGNTEAFF
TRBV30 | CAWSIVTNGYTF
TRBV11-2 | CASSLAGAFYEQYF
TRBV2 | CASSERGSGGETQYF
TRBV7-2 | CASSETSLLVSDTQYF
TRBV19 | CASSGEGIVNQPQHF
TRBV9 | CASSVDPLQEQYF
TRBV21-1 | CASSKGRGRDTEAFF
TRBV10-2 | CASSWARAANTGELFF
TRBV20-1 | CSANRDEQYF
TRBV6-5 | CASRYSGPSDEQYF
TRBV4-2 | CASSQGQGSYNEQFF
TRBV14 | CASSQRRGGTTGELFF
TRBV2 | CASSGSGTGEKLFF
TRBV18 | CASSISTRDRAYSPLHF
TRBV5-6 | CASSYPPDEKAFF
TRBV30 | CAWSTNLQFEAFF
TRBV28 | CASTTPDRPGGYTF
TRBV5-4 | CASSLQGARGGYTF
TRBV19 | CASREAGKETQYF
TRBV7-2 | CASSQQGQKDSPLHF
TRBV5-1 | CASSLGQTTNEKLFF
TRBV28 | CASSPLLVSSSYNEQFF
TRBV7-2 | CASSYRSQNTEAFF
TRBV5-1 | CASSLVAGPSSYNEQFF